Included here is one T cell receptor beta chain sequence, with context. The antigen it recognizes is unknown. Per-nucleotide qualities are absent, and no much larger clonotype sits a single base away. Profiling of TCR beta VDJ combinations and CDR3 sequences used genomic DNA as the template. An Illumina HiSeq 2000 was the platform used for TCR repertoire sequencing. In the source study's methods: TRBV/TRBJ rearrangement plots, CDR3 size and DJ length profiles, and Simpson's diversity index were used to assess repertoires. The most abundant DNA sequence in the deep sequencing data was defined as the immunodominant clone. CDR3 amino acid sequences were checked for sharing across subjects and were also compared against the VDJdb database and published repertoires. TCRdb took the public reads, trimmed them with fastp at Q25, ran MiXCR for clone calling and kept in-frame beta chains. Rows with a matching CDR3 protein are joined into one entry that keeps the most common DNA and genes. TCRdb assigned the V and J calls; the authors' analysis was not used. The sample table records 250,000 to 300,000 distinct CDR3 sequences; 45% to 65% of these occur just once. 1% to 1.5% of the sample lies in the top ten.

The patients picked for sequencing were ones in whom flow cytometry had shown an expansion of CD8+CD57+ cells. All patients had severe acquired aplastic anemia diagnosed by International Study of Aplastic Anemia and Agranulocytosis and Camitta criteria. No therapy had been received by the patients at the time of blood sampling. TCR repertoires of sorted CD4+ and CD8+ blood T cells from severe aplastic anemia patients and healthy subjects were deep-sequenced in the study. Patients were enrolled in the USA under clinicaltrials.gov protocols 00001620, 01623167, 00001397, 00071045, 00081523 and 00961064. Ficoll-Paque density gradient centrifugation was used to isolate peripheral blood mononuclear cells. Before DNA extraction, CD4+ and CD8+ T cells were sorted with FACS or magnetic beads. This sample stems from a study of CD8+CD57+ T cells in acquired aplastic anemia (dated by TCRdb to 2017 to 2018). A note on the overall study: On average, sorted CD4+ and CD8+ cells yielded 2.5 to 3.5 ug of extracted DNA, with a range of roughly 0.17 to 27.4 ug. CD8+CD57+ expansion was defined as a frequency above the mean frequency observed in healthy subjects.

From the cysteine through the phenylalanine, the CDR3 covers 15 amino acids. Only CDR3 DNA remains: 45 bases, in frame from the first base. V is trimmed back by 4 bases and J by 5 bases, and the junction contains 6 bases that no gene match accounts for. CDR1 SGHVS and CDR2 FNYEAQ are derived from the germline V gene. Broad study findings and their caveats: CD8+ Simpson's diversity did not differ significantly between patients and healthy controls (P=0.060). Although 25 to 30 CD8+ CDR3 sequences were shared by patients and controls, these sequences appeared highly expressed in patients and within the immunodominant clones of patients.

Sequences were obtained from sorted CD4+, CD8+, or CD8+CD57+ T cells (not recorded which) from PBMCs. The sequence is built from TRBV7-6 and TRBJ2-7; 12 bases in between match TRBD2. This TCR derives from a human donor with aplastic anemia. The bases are TGTGCCAGCAGCTGGGGGACTAGCGGGCTCGACGAGCAGTACTTC. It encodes CASSWGTSGLDEQYF.